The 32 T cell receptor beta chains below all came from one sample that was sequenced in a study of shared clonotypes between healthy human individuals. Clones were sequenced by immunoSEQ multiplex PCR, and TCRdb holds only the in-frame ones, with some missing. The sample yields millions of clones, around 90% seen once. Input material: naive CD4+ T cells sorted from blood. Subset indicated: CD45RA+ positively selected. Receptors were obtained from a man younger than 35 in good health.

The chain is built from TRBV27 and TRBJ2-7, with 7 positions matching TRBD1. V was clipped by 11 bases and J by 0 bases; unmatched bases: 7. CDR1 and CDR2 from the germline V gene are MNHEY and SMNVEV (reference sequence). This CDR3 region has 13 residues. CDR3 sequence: CACRRQGSYEQYF. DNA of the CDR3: TGTGCCTGCCGTAGACAGGGCTCCTACGAGCAGTACTTC.

This CDR3 is CAWTARGNYGYTF. The DNA of the CDR3 is TGTGCCTGGACCGCGAGGGGTAACTATGGCTACACCTTC. The gene calls are TRBV30 and TRBJ1-2; D possibly corresponds to TRBD1 (5 bases). Trimming took 4 bases from V and 1 from J, leaving 10 bases between them. In germline, CDR1 is GTSNPN, CDR2 SVGIG (reference sequence). The CDR3 totals 13 residues.

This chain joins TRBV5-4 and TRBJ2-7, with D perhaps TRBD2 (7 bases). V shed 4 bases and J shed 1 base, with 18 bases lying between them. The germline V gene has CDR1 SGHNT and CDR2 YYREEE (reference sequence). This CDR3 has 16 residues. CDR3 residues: CASSLSGGGQSYEQYF. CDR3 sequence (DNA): TGTGCCAGCAGCCTGTCGGGGGGCGGACAGTCCTACGAGCAGTACTTC.

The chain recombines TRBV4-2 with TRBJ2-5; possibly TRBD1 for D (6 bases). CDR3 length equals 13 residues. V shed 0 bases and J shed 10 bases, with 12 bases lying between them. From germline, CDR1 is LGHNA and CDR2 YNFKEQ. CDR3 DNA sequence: TGTGCCAGCAGCCAAGAACAGGGCCGGGGCCAGTACTTC. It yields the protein CASSQEQGRGQYF.

The CDR3 coding sequence is TGTGCCAGCAGTTACGGGGGGCGCGTGTACTTC. This sequence encodes CASSYGGRVYF. V gene TRBV6-5 combines with J gene TRBJ2-7; the D gene could be TRBD1 or TRBD2 (6 bases each). The germline gives CDR1 MNHEY, CDR2 SVGAGI. Trimming cost V 2 bases and J 12 bases, with 11 bases left between them. CDR3 length: 11 amino acids.

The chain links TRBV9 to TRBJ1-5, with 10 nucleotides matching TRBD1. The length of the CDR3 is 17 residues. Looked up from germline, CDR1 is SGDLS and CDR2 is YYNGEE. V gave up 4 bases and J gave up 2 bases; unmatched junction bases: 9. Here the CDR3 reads CASSPGTGAQGNQPQHF. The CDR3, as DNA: TGTGCCAGCAGCCCCGGGACAGGGGCCCAGGGCAATCAGCCCCAGCATTTT.

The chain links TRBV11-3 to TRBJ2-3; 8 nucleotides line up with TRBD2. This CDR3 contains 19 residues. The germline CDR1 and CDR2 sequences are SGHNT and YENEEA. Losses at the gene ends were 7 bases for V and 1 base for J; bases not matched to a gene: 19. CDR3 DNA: TGTGCCAGCAACGTGCCCGGGACTAGAGAATCTGTCGGCACAGATACGCAGTATTTT. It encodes CASNVPGTRESVGTDTQYF. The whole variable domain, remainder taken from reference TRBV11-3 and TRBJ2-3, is EAGVVQSPRYKIIEKKQPVAFWCNPISGHNTLYWYLQNLGQGPELLIRYENEEAVDDSQLPKDRFSAERLKGVDSTLKIQPAELGDSAVYLCASNVPGTRESVGTDTQYFGPGTRLTVL.

CDR3 nucleotides: TGTGCCAGCAGTGAGGGGAACGGCAATAATTCACCCCTCCACTTT. Translated: CASSEGNGNNSPLHF. This chain links TRBV6-4 with TRBJ1-6, with D unresolved. The length of the CDR3 is 15 residues. Trimming pared 3 bases from V and 5 bases from J, leaving 11 bases between. CDR1 is MRHNA, CDR2 SNTAGT, per germline.

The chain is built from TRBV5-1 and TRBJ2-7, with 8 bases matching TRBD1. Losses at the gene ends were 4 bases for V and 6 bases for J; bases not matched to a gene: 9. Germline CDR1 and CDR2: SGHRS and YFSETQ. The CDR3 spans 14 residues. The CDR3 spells CASSPGQEQREQYF. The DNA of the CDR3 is TGCGCCAGCAGCCCGGGACAGGAGCAACGCGAGCAGTACTTC.

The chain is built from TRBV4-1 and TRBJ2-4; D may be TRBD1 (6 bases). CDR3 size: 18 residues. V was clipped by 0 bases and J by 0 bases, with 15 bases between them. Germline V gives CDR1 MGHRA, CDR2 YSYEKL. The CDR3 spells CASSQDEGWGLAKNIQYF. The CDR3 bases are TGCGCCAGCAGCCAAGATGAGGGGTGGGGGCTAGCCAAAAACATTCAGTACTTC.

CDR3 sequence: CASNFYGTGERNEQFF. In nucleotides, the CDR3 is TGTGCCAGCAACTTTTACGGGACAGGGGAAAGGAATGAGCAGTTCTTC. The chain has TRBV7-9 and TRBJ2-1; 10 bases line up with TRBD1. Germline V lookup: CDR1 SEHNR, CDR2 FQNEAQ (reference sequence). The CDR3 contains 16 residues. V was pared by 7 bases and J by 7 bases, with 13 bases of the junction left unmatched.

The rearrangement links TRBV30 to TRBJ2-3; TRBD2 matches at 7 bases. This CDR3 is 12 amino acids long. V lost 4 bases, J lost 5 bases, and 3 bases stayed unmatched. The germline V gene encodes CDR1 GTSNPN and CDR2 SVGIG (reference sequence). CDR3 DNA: TGTGCCTGGATAGCGGGTGGAGATACGCAGTATTTT. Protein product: CAWIAGGDTQYF.

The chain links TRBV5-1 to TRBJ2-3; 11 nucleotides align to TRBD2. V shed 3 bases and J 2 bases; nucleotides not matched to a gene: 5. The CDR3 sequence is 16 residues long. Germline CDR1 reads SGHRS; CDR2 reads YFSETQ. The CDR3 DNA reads TGCGCCAGCAGCTACACTAGCGGGGGAACCACAGATACGCAGTATTTT. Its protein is CASSYTSGGTTDTQYF.

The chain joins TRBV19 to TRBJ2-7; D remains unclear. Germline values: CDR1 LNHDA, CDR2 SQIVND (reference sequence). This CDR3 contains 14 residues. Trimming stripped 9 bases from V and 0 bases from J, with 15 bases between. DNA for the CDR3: TGTGCCAGCAGTCCGAACTGGAACTCCTACGAGCAGTACTTC. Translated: CASSPNWNSYEQYF.

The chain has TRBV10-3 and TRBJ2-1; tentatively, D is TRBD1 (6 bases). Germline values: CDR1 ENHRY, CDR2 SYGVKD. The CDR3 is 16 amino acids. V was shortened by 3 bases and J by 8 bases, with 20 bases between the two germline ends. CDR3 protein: CAISEITGSLRYEQFF. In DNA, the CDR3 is TGTGCCATCAGTGAAATTACAGGGAGCTTGAGATATGAGCAGTTCTTC.

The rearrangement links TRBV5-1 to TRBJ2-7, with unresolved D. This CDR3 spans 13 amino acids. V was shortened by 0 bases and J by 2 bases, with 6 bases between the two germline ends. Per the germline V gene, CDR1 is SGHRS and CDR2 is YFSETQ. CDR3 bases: TGCGCCAGCAGCTTGGGGAACCCCTACGAGCAGTACTTC. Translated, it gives CASSLGNPYEQYF.

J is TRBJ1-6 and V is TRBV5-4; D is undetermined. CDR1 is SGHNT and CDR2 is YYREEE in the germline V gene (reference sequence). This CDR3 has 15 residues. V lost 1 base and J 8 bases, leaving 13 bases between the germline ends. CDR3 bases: TGTGCCAGCAGCTTGTCTGGGTCCGGTGATTCACCCCTCCACTTT. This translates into CASSLSGSGDSPLHF.

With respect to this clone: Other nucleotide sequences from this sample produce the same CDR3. CDR3 bases: TGTGCCAGCAGCCGGGGACAGGTTTCCTACGAGCAGTACTTC. Translated, it gives CASSRGQVSYEQYF. The gene calls are TRBV11-2 and TRBJ2-7; TRBD1 matches at 8 bases. Germline V lookup: CDR1 SGHAT, CDR2 FQNNGV. The J segment lost 1 base and the V segment lost 5 bases, leaving 4 bases of the junction unmatched. This CDR3 is built from 14 residues. Full variable domain (remainder filled in from reference TRBV11-2 and TRBJ2-7): EAGVAQSPRYKIIEKRQSVAFWCNPISGHATLYWYQQILGQGPKLLIQFQNNGVVDDSQLPKDRFSAERLKGVDSTLKIQPAKLEDSAVYLCASSRGQVSYEQYFGPGTRLTVT.

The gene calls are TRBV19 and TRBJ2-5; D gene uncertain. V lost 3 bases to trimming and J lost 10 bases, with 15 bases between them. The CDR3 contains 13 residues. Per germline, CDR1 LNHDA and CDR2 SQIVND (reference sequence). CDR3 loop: CASSIPPGQDQYF. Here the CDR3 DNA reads TGTGCCAGTAGTATCCCGCCAGGTCAAGACCAGTACTTC.

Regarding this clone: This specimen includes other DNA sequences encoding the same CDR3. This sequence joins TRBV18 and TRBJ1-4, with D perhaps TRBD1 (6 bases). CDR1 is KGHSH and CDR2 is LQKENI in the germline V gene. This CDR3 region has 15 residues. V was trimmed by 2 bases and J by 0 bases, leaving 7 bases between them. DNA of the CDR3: TGTGCCAGCTCACCAAGACAGGCAACTAATGAAAAACTGTTTTTT. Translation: CASSPRQATNEKLFF.

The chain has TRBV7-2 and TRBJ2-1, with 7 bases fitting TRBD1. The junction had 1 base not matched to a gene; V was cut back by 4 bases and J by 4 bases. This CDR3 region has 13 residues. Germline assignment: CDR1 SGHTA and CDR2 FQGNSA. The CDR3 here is CASSSGQYNEQFF. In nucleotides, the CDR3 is TGTGCCAGCAGCTCGGGACAGTACAATGAGCAGTTCTTC.

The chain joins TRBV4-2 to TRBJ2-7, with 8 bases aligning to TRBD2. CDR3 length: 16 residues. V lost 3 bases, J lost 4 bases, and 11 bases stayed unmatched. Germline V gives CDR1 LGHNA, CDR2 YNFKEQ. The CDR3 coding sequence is TGTGCCAGCAGCCACCAAGAAGGGGCGGGGGGTTACGAGCAGTACTTC. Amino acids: CASSHQEGAGGYEQYF.

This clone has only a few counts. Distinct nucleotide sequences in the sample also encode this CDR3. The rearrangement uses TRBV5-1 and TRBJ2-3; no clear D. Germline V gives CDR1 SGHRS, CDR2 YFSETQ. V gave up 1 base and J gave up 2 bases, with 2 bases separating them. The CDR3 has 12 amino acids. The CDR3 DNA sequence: TGCGCCAGCAGCTTGAACACAGATACGCAGTATTTT. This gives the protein CASSLNTDTQYF.

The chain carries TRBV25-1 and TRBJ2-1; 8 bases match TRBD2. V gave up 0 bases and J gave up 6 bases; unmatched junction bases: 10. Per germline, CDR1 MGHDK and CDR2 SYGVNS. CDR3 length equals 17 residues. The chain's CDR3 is CASSEYPSGRALNEQFF. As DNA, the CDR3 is TGTGCCAGCAGTGAATATCCGTCCGGGAGGGCCCTCAATGAGCAGTTCTTC.

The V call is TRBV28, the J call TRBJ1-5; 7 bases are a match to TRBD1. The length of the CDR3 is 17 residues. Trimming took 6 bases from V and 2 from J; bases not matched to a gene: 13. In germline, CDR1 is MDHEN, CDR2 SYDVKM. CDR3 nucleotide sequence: TGTGCCAGCAGAACGACAGGGAAGGTCGATCGCAATCAGCCCCAGCATTTT. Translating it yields CASRTTGKVDRNQPQHF.

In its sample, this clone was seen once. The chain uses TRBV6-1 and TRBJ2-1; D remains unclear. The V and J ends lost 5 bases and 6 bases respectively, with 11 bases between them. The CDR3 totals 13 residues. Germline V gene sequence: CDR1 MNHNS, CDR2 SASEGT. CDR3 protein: CASSPRNTNEQFF. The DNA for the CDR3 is TGTGCCAGCAGTCCCCGAAACACCAATGAGCAGTTCTTC.

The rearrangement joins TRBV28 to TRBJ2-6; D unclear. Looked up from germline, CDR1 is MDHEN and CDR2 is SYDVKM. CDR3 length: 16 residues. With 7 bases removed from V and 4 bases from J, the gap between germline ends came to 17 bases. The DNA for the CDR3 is TGTGCCAGCACCAACGGTGGGGTGAGCGGGGCCAACGTCCTGACTTTC. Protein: CASTNGGVSGANVLTF.

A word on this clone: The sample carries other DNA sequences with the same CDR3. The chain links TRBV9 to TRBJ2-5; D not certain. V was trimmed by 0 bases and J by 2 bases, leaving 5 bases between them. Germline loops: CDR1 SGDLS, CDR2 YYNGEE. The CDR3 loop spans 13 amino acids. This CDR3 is CASSVAQQETQYF. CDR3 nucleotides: TGTGCCAGCAGCGTAGCGCAGCAAGAGACCCAGTACTTC.

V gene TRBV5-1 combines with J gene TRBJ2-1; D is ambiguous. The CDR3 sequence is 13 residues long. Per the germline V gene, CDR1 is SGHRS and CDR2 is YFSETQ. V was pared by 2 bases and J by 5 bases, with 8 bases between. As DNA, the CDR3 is TGCGCCAGCAGCTTCGGGCGAGACAATGAGCAGTTCTTC. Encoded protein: CASSFGRDNEQFF.

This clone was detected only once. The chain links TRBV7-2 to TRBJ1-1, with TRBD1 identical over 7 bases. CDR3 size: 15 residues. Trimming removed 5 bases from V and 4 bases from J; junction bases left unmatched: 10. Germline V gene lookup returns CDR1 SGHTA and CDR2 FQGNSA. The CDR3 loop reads CASSEEGGLSTEAFF. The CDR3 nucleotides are TGTGCCAGCAGCGAAGAAGGGGGCTTGAGCACTGAAGCTTTCTTT.

The CDR3: CASSLRGLAGVYEQYF. CDR3 DNA sequence: TGTGCCAGCAGCCTCAGAGGACTAGCGGGGGTCTACGAGCAGTACTTC. The V and J genes are TRBV7-2 and TRBJ2-7, with TRBD2 identical over 13 bases. The CDR3 totals 16 residues. V was pared by 5 bases and J by 3 bases, with 7 bases of the junction left unmatched. From germline, CDR1 is SGHTA and CDR2 FQGNSA. Complete variable domain (other parts from reference TRBV7-2 and TRBJ2-7): GAGVSQSPSNKVTEKGKDVELRCDPISGHTALYWYRQSLGQGLEFLIYFQGNSAPDKSGLPSDRFSAERTGGSVSTLTIQRTQQEDSAVYLCASSLRGLAGVYEQYFGPGTRLTVT.

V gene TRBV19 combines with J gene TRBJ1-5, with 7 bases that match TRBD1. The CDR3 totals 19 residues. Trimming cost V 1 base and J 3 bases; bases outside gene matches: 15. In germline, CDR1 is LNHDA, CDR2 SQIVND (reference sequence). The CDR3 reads CASSIVPGGNLDNNQPQHF. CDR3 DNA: TGTGCCAGTAGTATAGTACCAGGGGGTAATCTTGATAACAATCAGCCCCAGCATTTT.